This T cell receptor (beta chain) was captured in a study of identical twins (dated by TCRdb to the mid-2010s). In terms of the full investigation: The study deep-sequenced TCR alpha and beta repertoires from monozygotic twins, unrelated adults of various ages and cord blood to test whether fetal clonotypes persist. To rule out contamination, replicate twin experiments were performed at different times with different library preparation protocols. General study outcomes and caveats: The excess sharing between twins in beta out-of-frame sequences was weaker because fewer shared sequences reduced the signal-to-noise ratio. Conclusions relied on cross-sectional statistical analysis, since the same donors could not be followed over many years. Abundant cord blood beta clonotypes carried fewer insertions; young adult naive repertoires showed a weaker similar trend, while memory repertoires showed none. Compared with coincidental sharing between unrelated individuals, out-of-frame TCR alpha sequences shared between twins had an excess of sequences with low generation probability. In monozygotic twins, out-of-frame TCR alpha sharing was systematically underestimated by recombination models, although the models agreed with sharing between unrelated individuals. Invariant T cells such as MAIT and iNKT could partly confound zero-insertion analyses, though diverse VJ usage argued against this for most clonotypes.

This clonotype was counted between two and nine times. No antigen is known for it. Base qualities are not provided; no much larger clone lies one nucleotide away. Only healthy Caucasian donors were included. Three pairs of female monozygotic twins, all aged 18 to 29 years, were included in the twin cohort. CD4+ and CD8+ T cell populations were isolated with positive isolation kits from Invitrogen. The method behind the library was 5' RACE. Reads for this sample came from an Illumina HiSeq 2000. Template switching added a universal primer binding site, and the final cDNA carried a unique molecular identifier that allowed TCR cDNA molecules to be counted accurately. Specific primers in the conserved constant-segment region were used to synthesize first-strand cDNA for TCR alpha and beta chains. To control for contamination, every cDNA library carried two barcodes: a SMART-Mk sample barcode plus Illumina barcodes. TruSeq adapter sequences and Illumina sample barcodes were added in two successive PCR steps. Sequencing of the TCR alpha and beta cDNA libraries was done on the Illumina HiSeq platform using custom primers. The original pipeline was this. Unique molecular identifiers were extracted from raw reads with MiGEC, and CDR3 positions were determined with MiXCR. Recombination models were inferred per individual with the repgenHMM and IGoR tools using an EM algorithm. Shared clonotypes were analyzed with the tcR package in R, and sharing was normalized by the product of cloneset sizes. To study raw recombination free of thymic and clonal selection effects, out-of-frame nonproductive sequences were analyzed. The public reads were reprocessed in TCRdb via fastp at Q25 and MiXCR, keeping in-frame beta chains. Each entry is one CDR3 protein sequence, shown with its most common DNA and genes. These V and J calls originate from TCRdb's pipeline instead of the authors' own analysis. The sample table lists roughly 290,000 distinct CDR3 sequences, roughly 10% of them with a count of one. The top ten constitute approximately 7% of the sample.

From the cysteine through the phenylalanine, the CDR3 covers 15 amino acids. Only CDR3 DNA remains: 45 bases, in frame from the first base. Compared with germline, V lacks 6 bases and J lacks 6 bases; bases without a gene match: 14. The germline V gene (reference sequence) gives CDR1 as SEHNR and CDR2 as FQNEAQ. This sample was also put to use in a study of yellow fever vaccine responses in identical twins. The second study, in turn, reports: The authors reported that the T cell response to vaccination in identical twins appeared partly convergent and partly personalized. The study precisely tracked vaccine-responding T cell clones in identical twins.

The chain links TRBV7-9 with TRBJ2-7, with 7 bases in between that match TRBD2. The TCR sequence derives from a woman under 30 in good health. Input material: CD8+ T cells sorted from blood. Here is the DNA: TGTGCCAGCAGTCCCTGGGGGGGATCTTTCTCCGAGCAGTACTTC. Translated, this is CASSPWGGSFSEQYF.